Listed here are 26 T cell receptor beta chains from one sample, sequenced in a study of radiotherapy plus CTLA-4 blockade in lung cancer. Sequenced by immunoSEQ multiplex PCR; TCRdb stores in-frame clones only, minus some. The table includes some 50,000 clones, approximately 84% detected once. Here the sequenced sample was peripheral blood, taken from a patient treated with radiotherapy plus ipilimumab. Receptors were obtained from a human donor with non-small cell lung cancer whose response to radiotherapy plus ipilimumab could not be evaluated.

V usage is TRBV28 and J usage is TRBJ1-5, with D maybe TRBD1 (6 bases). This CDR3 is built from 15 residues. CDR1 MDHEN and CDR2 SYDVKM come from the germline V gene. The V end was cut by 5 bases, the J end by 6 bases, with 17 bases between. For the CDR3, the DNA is TGTGCCAGCAGTACCCTCGGGGGGGCCAGTCAGCCCCAGCATTTT. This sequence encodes CASSTLGGASQPQHF.

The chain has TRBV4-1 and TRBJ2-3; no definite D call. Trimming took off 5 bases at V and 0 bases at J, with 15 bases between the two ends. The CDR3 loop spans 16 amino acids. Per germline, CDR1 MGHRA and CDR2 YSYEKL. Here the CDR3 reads CASSIRSTFSTDTQYF. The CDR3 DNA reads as TGCGCCAGCAGCATAAGGAGTACTTTCAGCACAGATACGCAGTATTTT.

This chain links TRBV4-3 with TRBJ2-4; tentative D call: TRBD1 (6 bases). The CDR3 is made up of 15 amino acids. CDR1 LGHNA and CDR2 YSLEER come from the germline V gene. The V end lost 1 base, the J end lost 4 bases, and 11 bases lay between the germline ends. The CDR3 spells CASSQGSRGKNIQYF. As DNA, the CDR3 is TGCGCCAGCAGCCAAGGGAGCAGGGGTAAAAACATTCAGTACTTC.

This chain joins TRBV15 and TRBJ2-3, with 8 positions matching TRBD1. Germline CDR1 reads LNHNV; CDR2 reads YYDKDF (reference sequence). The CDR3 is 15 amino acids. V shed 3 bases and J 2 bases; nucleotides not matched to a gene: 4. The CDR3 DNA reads TGTGCCACCAGCAGGGGACAGGCCGACACAGATACGCAGTATTTT. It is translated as CATSRGQADTDTQYF.

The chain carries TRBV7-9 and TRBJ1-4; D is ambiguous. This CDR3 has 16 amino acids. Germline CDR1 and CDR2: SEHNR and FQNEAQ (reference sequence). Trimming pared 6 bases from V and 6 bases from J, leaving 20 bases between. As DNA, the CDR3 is TGTGCCAGCAGTCGCCTCACTTGGCCACAGTATGAAAAACTGTTTTTT. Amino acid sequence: CASSRLTWPQYEKLFF.

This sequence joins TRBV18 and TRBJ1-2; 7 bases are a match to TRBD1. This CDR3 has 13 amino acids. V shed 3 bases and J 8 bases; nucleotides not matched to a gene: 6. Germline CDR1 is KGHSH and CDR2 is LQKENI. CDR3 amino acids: CASSPSTGEGYTF. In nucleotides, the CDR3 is TGTGCCAGCTCACCTTCAACAGGGGAAGGCTACACCTTC.

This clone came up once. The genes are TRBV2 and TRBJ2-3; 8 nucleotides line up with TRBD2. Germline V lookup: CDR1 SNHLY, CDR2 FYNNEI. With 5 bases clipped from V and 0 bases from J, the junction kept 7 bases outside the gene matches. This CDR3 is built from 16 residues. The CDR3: CASSIRAGASTDTQYF. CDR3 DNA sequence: TGTGCCAGCAGTATAAGAGCGGGAGCTAGCACAGATACGCAGTATTTT.

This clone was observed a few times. The CDR3 loop is CASSAPGLYNEQFF. CDR3 nucleotides: TGTGCCAGCAGCGCTCCGGGACTATACAATGAGCAGTTCTTC. V is TRBV7-3 and J is TRBJ2-1, with 7 bases that match TRBD2. After removal of 5 bases from V and 4 bases from J, the junction contained 5 bases not matched to a gene. The CDR3 is made up of 14 amino acids. Germline values: CDR1 SGHTA, CDR2 FQGTGA.

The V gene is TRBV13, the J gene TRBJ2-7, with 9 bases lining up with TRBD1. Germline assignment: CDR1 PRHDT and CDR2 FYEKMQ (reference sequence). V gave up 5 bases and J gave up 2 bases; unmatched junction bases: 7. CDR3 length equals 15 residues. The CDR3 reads CASSRRDRVTYEQYF. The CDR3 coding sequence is TGTGCCAGCAGCCGCCGGGACAGGGTAACCTACGAGCAGTACTTC.

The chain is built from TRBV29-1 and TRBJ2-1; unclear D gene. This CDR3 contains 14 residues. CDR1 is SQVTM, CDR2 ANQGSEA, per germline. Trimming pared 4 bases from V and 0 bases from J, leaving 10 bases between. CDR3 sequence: CSVARLLSYNEQFF. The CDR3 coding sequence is TGCAGCGTTGCGCGGCTCCTCTCCTACAATGAGCAGTTCTTC.

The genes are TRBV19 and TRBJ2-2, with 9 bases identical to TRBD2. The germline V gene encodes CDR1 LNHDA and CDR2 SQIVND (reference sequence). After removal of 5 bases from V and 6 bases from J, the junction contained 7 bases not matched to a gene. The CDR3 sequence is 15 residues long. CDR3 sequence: CASSGRGGAAGELFF. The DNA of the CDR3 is TGTGCCAGTAGTGGGCGGGGGGGCGCCGCCGGGGAGCTGTTTTTT.

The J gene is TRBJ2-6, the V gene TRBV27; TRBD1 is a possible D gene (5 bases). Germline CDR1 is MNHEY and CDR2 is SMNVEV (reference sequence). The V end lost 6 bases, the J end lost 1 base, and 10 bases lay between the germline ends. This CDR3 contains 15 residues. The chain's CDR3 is CASSLRVSGANVLTF. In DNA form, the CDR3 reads TGTGCCAGCAGCCTCAGGGTTTCTGGGGCCAACGTCCTGACTTTC. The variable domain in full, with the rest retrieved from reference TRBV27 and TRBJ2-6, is EAQVTQNPRYLITVTGKKLTVTCSQNMNHEYMSWYRQDPGLGLRQIYYSMNVEVTDKGDVPEGYKVSRKEKRNFPLILESPSPNQTSLYFCASSLRVSGANVLTFGAGSRLTVL.

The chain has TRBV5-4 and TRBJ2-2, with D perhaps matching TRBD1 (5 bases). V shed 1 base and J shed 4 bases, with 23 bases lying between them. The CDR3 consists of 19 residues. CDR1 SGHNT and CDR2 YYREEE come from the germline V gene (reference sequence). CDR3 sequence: CASSLYHTTLARATGELFF. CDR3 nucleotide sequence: TGTGCCAGCAGCTTGTACCACACCACATTAGCCAGGGCCACCGGGGAGCTGTTTTTT.

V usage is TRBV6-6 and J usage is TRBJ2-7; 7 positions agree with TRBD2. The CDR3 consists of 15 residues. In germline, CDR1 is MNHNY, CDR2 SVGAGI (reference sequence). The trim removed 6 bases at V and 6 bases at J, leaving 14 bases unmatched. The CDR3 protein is CASSPGGSRVSEQYF. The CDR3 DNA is TGTGCCAGCAGCCCCGGGGGGAGTAGGGTATCCGAGCAGTACTTC.

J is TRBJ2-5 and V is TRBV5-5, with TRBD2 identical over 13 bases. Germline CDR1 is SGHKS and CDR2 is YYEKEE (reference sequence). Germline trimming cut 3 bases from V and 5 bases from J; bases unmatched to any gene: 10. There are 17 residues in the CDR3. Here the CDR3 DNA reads TGTGCCAGCAGCTCGGACCTTGGACTAGCGGGAGAGGAGACCCAGTACTTC. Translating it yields CASSSDLGLAGEETQYF.

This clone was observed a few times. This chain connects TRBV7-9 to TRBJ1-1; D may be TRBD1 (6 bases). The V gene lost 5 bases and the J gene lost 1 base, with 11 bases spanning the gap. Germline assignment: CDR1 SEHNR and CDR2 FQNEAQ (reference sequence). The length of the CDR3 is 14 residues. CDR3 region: CASSTQGRNTEAFF. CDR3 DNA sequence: TGTGCCAGCAGCACGCAGGGGAGGAACACTGAAGCTTTCTTT.

This CDR3 is CASLVNPMRVLAKNIQYF. Here the CDR3 DNA reads TGTGCCAGCCTCGTGAACCCAATGCGGGTGCTAGCCAAAAACATTCAGTACTTC. The chain is built from TRBV27 and TRBJ2-4, with a tentative D call TRBD2 (5 bases). V lost 8 bases and J lost 0, with 23 bases in between. This CDR3 comprises 18 residues. Germline values: CDR1 MNHEY, CDR2 SMNVEV (reference sequence).

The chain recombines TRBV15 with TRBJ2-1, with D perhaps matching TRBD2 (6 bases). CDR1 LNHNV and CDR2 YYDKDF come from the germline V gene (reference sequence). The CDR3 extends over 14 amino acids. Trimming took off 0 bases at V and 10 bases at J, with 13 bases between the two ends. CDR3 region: CATSRDTQGGEQFF. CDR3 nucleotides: TGTGCCACCAGCAGAGATACCCAAGGAGGGGAGCAGTTCTTC.

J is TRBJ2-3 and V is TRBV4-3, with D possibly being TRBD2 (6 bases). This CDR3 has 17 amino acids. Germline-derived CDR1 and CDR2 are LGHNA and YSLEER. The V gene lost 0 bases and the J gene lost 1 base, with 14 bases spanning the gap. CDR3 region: CASSQDRSGGGTDTQYF. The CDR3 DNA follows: TGCGCCAGCAGCCAAGATCGTAGCGGAGGGGGCACAGATACGCAGTATTTT.

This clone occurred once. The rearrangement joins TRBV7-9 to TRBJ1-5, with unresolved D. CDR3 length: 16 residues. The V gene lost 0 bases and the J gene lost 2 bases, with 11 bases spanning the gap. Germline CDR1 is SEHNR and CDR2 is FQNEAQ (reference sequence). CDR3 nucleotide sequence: TGTGCCAGCAGCTTAGCGCGAGGTACTCGCAATCAGCCCCAGCATTTT. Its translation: CASSLARGTRNQPQHF.

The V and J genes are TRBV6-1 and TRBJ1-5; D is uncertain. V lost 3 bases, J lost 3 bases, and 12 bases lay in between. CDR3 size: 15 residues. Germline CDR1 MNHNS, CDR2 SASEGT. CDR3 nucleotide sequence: TGTGCCAGCAGTGAGTCAGGAGCGGCCAATCAGCCCCAGCATTTT. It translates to CASSESGAANQPQHF.

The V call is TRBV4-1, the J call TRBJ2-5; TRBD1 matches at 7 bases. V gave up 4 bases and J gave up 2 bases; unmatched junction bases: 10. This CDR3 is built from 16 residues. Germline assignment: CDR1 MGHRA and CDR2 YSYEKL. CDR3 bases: TGCGCCAGCAGCCTTCGTGCCACGGGACAGCAAGAGACCCAGTACTTC. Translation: CASSLRATGQQETQYF.

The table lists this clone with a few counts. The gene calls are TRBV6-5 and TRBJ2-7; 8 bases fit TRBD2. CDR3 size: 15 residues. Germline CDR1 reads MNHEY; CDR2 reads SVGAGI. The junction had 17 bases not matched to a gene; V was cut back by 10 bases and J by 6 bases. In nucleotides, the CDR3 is TGTGCCACGACACCTTCCGTAGCGGGAAGAAGCGAGCAGTACTTC. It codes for CATTPSVAGRSEQYF.

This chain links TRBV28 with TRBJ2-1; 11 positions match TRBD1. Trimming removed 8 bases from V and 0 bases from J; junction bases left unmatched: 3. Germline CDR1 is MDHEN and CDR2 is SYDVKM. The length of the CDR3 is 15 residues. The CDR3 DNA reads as TGTGCCAGCGCCGGGACAGGGGGCTCCTACAATGAGCAGTTCTTC. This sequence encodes CASAGTGGSYNEQFF.

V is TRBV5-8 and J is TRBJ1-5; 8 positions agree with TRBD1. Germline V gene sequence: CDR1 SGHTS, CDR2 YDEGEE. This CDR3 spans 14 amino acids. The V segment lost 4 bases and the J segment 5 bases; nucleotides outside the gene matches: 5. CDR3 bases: TGTGCCAGCAGCAACGACAGGGGCTATCAGCCCCAGCATTTT. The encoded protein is CASSNDRGYQPQHF.

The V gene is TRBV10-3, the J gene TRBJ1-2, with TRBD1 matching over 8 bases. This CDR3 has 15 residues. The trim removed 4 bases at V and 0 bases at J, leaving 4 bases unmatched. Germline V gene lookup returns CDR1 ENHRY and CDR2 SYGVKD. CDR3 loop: CAISAGTGPNYGYTF. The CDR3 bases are TGTGCCATCAGTGCAGGGACAGGACCTAACTATGGCTACACCTTC.